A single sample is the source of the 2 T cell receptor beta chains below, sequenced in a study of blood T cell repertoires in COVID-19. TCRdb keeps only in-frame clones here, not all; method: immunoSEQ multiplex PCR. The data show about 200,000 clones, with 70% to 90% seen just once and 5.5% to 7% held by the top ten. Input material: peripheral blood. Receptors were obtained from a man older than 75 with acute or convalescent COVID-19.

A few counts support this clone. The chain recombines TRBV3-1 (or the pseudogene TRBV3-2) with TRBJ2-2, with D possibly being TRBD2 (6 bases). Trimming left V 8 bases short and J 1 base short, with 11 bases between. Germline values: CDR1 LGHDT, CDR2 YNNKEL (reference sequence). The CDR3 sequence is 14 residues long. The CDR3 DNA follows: TGTGCCAGCCTTAGCGGCAAGAACACCGGGGAGCTGTTTTTT. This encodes CASLSGKNTGELFF.

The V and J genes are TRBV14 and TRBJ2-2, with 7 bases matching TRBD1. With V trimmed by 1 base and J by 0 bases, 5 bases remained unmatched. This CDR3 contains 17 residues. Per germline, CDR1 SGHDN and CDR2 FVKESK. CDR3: CASSQVGGPTNTGELFF. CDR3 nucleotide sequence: TGTGCCAGCAGCCAAGTAGGGGGCCCAACGAACACCGGGGAGCTGTTTTTT.